Following are 29 T cell receptor beta chains from one sample sequenced in a study of Graves' ophthalmopathy and Graves' hyperthyroidism. Amplification from RNA transcripts yielded the TCR beta CDR3 regions. An initial RT-PCR round employing HTBI primers preceded a second-round multiplex PCR. TCRdb analysed the multiplex PCR reads with MiXCR anew, one entry per CDR3 protein. The sample records some 250,000 distinct CDR3 sequences, around 45% being singletons. Sequenced: peripheral blood. The receptors here all came from an adult man with Graves' ophthalmopathy.

This sequence joins TRBV9 and TRBJ1-6; D unresolved. This CDR3 comprises 15 residues. CDR1 is SGDLS, CDR2 YYNGEE, per germline. V was clipped by 3 bases and J by 3 bases, with 10 bases between them. The CDR3 nucleotides are TGTGCCAGCAGCGAGGAAGGGTACTATAATTCACCCCTCCACTTT. Translation: CASSEEGYYNSPLHF.

This chain connects TRBV24-1 to TRBJ2-3; TRBD1 is a possible D gene (5 bases). CDR3 length: 13 amino acids. Germline assignment: CDR1 KGHDR and CDR2 SFDVKD. Trimming pared 2 bases from V and 12 bases from J, leaving 14 bases between. The CDR3, as DNA: TGTGCCACCAGTGATTCCGCGGTTAGGACACAGTATTTT. The encoded protein is CATSDSAVRTQYF.

The rearrangement joins TRBV20-1 to TRBJ2-2; 7 nucleotides line up with TRBD2. The trim removed 3 bases at V and 7 bases at J, leaving 8 bases unmatched. The CDR3 length is 14 residues. CDR1 is DFQATT, CDR2 SNEGSKA, per germline (reference sequence). The chain's CDR3 is CSARATGGSGELFF. DNA of the CDR3: TGCAGTGCTAGGGCCACCGGGGGGAGCGGGGAGCTGTTTTTT.

This clonotype came up once. The V gene is TRBV29-1, the J gene TRBJ1-1, with 8 bases aligning to TRBD1. The CDR3 is 13 amino acids. CDR1 SQVTM and CDR2 ANQGSEA come from the germline V gene. J was trimmed by 4 bases and V by 3 bases; bases with no gene match: 4. CDR3 protein: CSVDRGQGTEAFF. The DNA of the CDR3 is TGCAGCGTTGACAGGGGGCAGGGCACTGAAGCTTTCTTT.

J is TRBJ2-7 and V is TRBV10-3, with unresolved D. Germline V gives CDR1 ENHRY, CDR2 SYGVKD. Between the trimmed V and J ends, which lost 3 bases and 0 bases, there was a span of 6 bases. CDR3 length: 13 residues. CDR3 nucleotide sequence: TGTGCCATCAGTGATCTAAGCTCCTACGAGCAGTACTTC. Protein product: CAISDLSSYEQYF.

This chain's CDR3 is CSAADSTSGRGGEQYF. The DNA for the CDR3 is TGCAGTGCTGCCGACTCTACTAGCGGGAGGGGAGGAGAGCAGTACTTC. The chain combines TRBV20-1 with TRBJ2-7, with 13 bases matching TRBD2. The CDR3 is made up of 16 amino acids. The V gene's germline CDR1 is DFQATT and CDR2 SNEGSKA (reference sequence). With V trimmed by 5 bases and J by 7 bases, 14 bases remained unmatched.

The V gene is TRBV6-5, the J gene TRBJ1-6; tentative D call: TRBD1 (6 bases). From germline, CDR1 is MNHEY and CDR2 SVGAGI. The V end lost 8 bases, the J end lost 3 bases, and 11 bases lay between the germline ends. The length of the CDR3 is 14 residues. The CDR3 nucleotides are TGTGCCAGCTGGGGGCAAGTCTATAATTCACCCCTCCACTTT. It codes for CASWGQVYNSPLHF.

The genes are TRBV24-1 and TRBJ1-2, with D uncertain. CDR1 is KGHDR, CDR2 SFDVKD, per germline. Trimming left V 3 bases short and J 4 bases short, with 5 bases between. This CDR3 spans 12 amino acids. CDR3 in amino acids: CATSDPTYGYTF. CDR3 nucleotide sequence: TGTGCCACCAGTGATCCGACCTATGGCTACACCTTC.

The rearrangement joins TRBV9 to TRBJ2-2; TRBD1 might be the D (7 bases). Trimming removed 5 bases at V and 3 bases at J, with 14 bases between. CDR3 length equals 15 residues. Per the germline V gene, CDR1 is SGDLS and CDR2 is YYNGEE. The CDR3 sequence: CASRPDREDTGELFF. As DNA, the CDR3 is TGTGCCAGCAGACCCGACAGGGAGGACACCGGGGAGCTGTTTTTT.

Points on this clonotype: The conserved phenylalanine or tryptophan normally closing the CDR3 is absent here, so this likely arose from a read error. The DNA is left out, because the CDR3 cannot be placed on it with certainty; the CDR3 is given as TCRdb lists it. This chain joins TRBV12-3 or TRBV12-4 and TRBJ2-2; TRBD1 was called by the table and not checked on the DNA. The CDR3 length is 18 residues, termini included. The CDR3 region is CASSLRFRGRIDTGELLY.

This chain joins TRBV2 and TRBJ2-2; the D gene could be TRBD1 or TRBD2 (5 bases each). CDR1 is SNHLY, CDR2 FYNNEI, per germline. The CDR3 runs 14 residues. V gave up 1 base and J gave up 7 bases, with 10 bases separating them. The CDR3 coding sequence is TGTGCCAGCAGTGAAGTCGGGGCTGGCGGGGAGCTGTTTTTT. Translated: CASSEVGAGGELFF.

V is TRBV29-1 and J is TRBJ1-2; no clear D. The germline CDR1 and CDR2 sequences are SQVTM and ANQGSEA. CDR3 length: 10 amino acids. V lost 4 bases and J 7 bases, leaving 7 bases between the germline ends. The CDR3: CSVVDVGYTF. The CDR3 coding sequence is TGCAGCGTTGTCGACGTTGGCTACACCTTC.

The J gene is TRBJ2-7, the V gene TRBV5-1, with 10 bases lining up with TRBD1. Losses at the gene ends were 2 bases for V and 4 bases for J; bases not matched to a gene: 3. The CDR3 contains 14 residues. The V gene's germline CDR1 is SGHRS and CDR2 YFSETQ. The CDR3 is CASSFGTGVYEQYF. DNA of the CDR3: TGCGCCAGCAGCTTCGGGACAGGGGTATACGAGCAGTACTTC.

The table lists this clonotype with a few counts. This chain joins TRBV20-1 and TRBJ1-6, with 10 bases identical to TRBD1. The CDR3 totals 14 residues. V trimming: 3 bases; J trimming: 11 bases; junction bases outside the gene matches: 7. Looked up from germline, CDR1 is DFQATT and CDR2 is SNEGSKA (reference sequence). CDR3 sequence: CSASRGTGETPLHF. Here the CDR3 DNA reads TGCAGTGCTAGTCGGGGGACAGGGGAAACACCCCTCCACTTT.

V usage is TRBV6-5 and J usage is TRBJ1-2; D may be TRBD1 (5 bases). The length of the CDR3 is 14 residues. V was shortened by 2 bases and J by 4 bases, with 11 bases between the two germline ends. Germline V gene lookup returns CDR1 MNHEY and CDR2 SVGAGI. Here the CDR3 reads CASSYGGEAYGYTF. CDR3 coding DNA: TGTGCCAGCAGTTACGGGGGGGAAGCCTATGGCTACACCTTC.

This clonotype was counted ten times or more. Its ends do not fully match the called genes, so a read error is possible. The V gene is TRBV5-1, the J gene TRBJ2-7, with 12 bases lining up with TRBD1. The germline V gene has CDR1 SGHRS and CDR2 YFSETQ. This CDR3 comprises 15 residues. The CDR3 is CASSLGQGASYEQYF. DNA for the CDR3: TGCGCCAGCAGTTTGGGACAGGGGGCGTCCTACGAGCAGTACTTC.

The V and J genes are TRBV10-3 and TRBJ1-1; 8 bases map to TRBD1. Germline CDR1 reads ENHRY; CDR2 reads SYGVKD. The CDR3 sequence is 15 residues long. V shed 7 bases, J shed 1 base, and the junction held 8 bases outside the gene matches. The CDR3 coding sequence is TGTGCCATCACCTTGACAGGGGATAGGAACACTGAAGCTTTCTTT. Translating it yields CAITLTGDRNTEAFF.

The chain has TRBV12-5 and TRBJ2-7; a possible D gene is TRBD1 (6 bases). The germline V gene has CDR1 LGHNT and CDR2 FRNRAP. This CDR3 comprises 13 residues. The V gene lost 1 base and the J gene lost 4 bases, with 8 bases spanning the gap. In nucleotides, the CDR3 is TGTGCTAGTGGTTTGGCACAGGGTTACGAGCAGTACTTC. Its translation: CASGLAQGYEQYF.

The chain recombines TRBV19 with TRBJ1-6, with TRBD1 as a possible D gene (5 bases). Trimming removed 6 bases at V and 6 bases at J, with 15 bases between. Germline V gene data show CDR1 as LNHDA and CDR2 as SQIVND (reference sequence). The CDR3 spans 15 residues. In nucleotides, the CDR3 is TGTGCCAGTAGACCCGACAAGGGGCTTAATTCACCCCTCCACTTT. Residues: CASRPDKGLNSPLHF.

This sequence joins TRBV2 and TRBJ1-4; unclear D gene. Germline V gene sequence: CDR1 SNHLY, CDR2 FYNNEI. The CDR3 extends over 15 amino acids. The germline V and J ends were trimmed by 8 bases and 0 bases, with 13 bases remaining between them. The CDR3: CASSPSTTTNEKLFF. CDR3 DNA: TGTGCCAGCTCACCAAGTACAACAACTAATGAAAAACTGTTTTTT.

This clonotype has just one count. It may be a read error: a sequence one base away is much more abundant. The genes are TRBV15 and TRBJ2-7, with 8 bases that match TRBD1. This CDR3 region has 15 residues. Germline V CDR1 and CDR2: LNHNV, YYDKDF (reference sequence). The CDR3 here is CATSGDRGHSYEQYF. CDR3 nucleotide sequence: TGTGCCACCAGCGGAGACAGGGGACACTCCTACGAGCAGTACTTC.

This clonotype was detected a few times. V is TRBV25-1 and J is TRBJ2-5; D remains unclear. V was cut by 0 bases and J by 4 bases, with 6 bases left in between. Germline V gene sequence: CDR1 MGHDK, CDR2 SYGVNS. The CDR3 consists of 13 residues. The CDR3 DNA reads TGTGCCAGCAGTGAATATCCGGTAGAGACCCAGTACTTC. Protein: CASSEYPVETQYF.

The chain employs TRBV2 and TRBJ2-7, with no clear D. Germline CDR1 SNHLY, CDR2 FYNNEI. The CDR3 spans 12 residues. Trimming pared 2 bases from V and 6 bases from J, leaving 8 bases between. The CDR3 reads CASSEQAPEQYF. Written as DNA, the CDR3 is TGTGCCAGCAGTGAACAGGCTCCCGAGCAGTACTTC. The entire variable domain, with the rest obtained from reference TRBV2 and TRBJ2-7, is as follows: EPEVTQTPSHQVTQMGQEVILRCVPISNHLYFYWYRQILGQKVEFLVSFYNNEISEKSEIFDDQFSVERPDGSNFTLKIRSTKLEDSAMYFCASSEQAPEQYFGPGTRLTVT.

This clonotype has a handful of counts. The rearrangement links TRBV5-6 to TRBJ1-5, with 8 positions matching TRBD1. CDR1 and CDR2 from the germline V gene are SGHDT and YYEEEE. J was trimmed by 7 bases and V by 4 bases; bases with no gene match: 10. This CDR3 region has 15 residues. CDR3 bases: TGTGCCAGCAGCCTGGGACAGGCCATAAGCCAGCCCCAGCATTTT. It is translated as CASSLGQAISQPQHF. The full variable domain, in which reference TRBV5-6 and TRBJ1-5 provide the parts outside the CDR3, is DAGVTQSPTHLIKTRGQQVTLRCSPKSGHDTVSWYQQALGQGPQFIFQYYEEEERQRGNFPDRFSGHQFPNYSSELNVNALLLGDSALYLCASSLGQAISQPQHFGDGTRLSIL.

The chain combines TRBV10-3 with TRBJ2-5; D perhaps matches TRBD1 (5 bases). CDR3 size: 14 residues. Looked up from germline, CDR1 is ENHRY and CDR2 is SYGVKD. V lost 0 bases and J 4 bases, leaving 9 bases between the germline ends. The CDR3 loop is CAISESVRAETQYF. CDR3 DNA sequence: TGTGCCATCAGTGAGTCTGTCAGGGCAGAGACCCAGTACTTC.

V is TRBV10-3 and J is TRBJ1-1; D unclear. Trimming stripped 2 bases from V and 1 base from J, with 5 bases between. In germline, CDR1 is ENHRY, CDR2 SYGVKD. The length of the CDR3 is 13 residues. CDR3 protein: CAISEKRNTEAFF. The DNA of the CDR3 is TGTGCCATCAGTGAGAAACGGAACACTGAAGCTTTCTTT.

J is TRBJ1-1 and V is TRBV7-3; D call uncertain. V was pared by 5 bases and J by 0 bases, with 19 bases between. The V gene's germline CDR1 is SGHTA and CDR2 FQGTGA. The CDR3 extends over 17 amino acids. The CDR3 sequence: CASSGRVRKTMNTEAFF. CDR3 nucleotide sequence: TGTGCCAGCAGCGGGCGGGTCCGCAAAACCATGAACACTGAAGCTTTCTTT.

This sequence joins TRBV18 and TRBJ1-1; no firm D call. V lost 2 bases to trimming and J lost 0 bases, with 10 bases between them. The CDR3 consists of 15 residues. The germline V gene encodes CDR1 KGHSH and CDR2 LQKENI. CDR3 protein: CASSPYNQMNTEAFF. For the CDR3, the DNA is TGTGCCAGCTCACCATACAACCAGATGAACACTGAAGCTTTCTTT.

The sample holds many counts of this clonotype. This chain joins TRBV9 and TRBJ2-5; no clear D. The germline V and J ends were trimmed by 0 bases and 1 base, with 7 bases remaining between them. Germline lookup yields CDR1 SGDLS and CDR2 YYNGEE. This CDR3 has 14 residues. This CDR3 reads CASSVGAFQETQYF. The CDR3 nucleotides are TGTGCCAGCAGCGTAGGGGCTTTCCAAGAGACCCAGTACTTC.